What follows is one TCR beta chain and its context. Its antigen is undetermined. This sample was included in a study of OX40 agonist ivuxolimab in advanced cancers. Study-level findings and limits: The study observed clonal expansion of CD4+ and CD8+ blood T cells by week 6 at 0.1 to 3.0 mg/kg.

Data came from immunoSEQ multiplex PCR; TCRdb stores just in-frame clones and leaves some out. Of about 79,000 clones in the sample, around 94% were seen once. This CDR3 spans 16 amino acids. J lost 7 bases, V lost 4 bases, and 14 bases had no gene match. Germline V CDR1 and CDR2: LGHNA, YSLEER. Exclusion applied to patients with autoimmune disease history or systemic immunosuppression. This sequence was found in an adult with an advanced solid tumor such as melanoma, head and neck, liver or kidney cancer. V is TRBV4-3 and J is TRBJ2-7, with 9 bases identical to TRBD2. Sample: CD4+ or CD8+ T cells sorted from blood, taken in a trial of the OX40 agonist ivuxolimab. Written as DNA, the CDR3 is TGCGCCAGCAGCCCACTGGGACTGGCGGGAGGGAGGGAGCAGTACTTC. This translates into CASSPLGLAGGREQYF.